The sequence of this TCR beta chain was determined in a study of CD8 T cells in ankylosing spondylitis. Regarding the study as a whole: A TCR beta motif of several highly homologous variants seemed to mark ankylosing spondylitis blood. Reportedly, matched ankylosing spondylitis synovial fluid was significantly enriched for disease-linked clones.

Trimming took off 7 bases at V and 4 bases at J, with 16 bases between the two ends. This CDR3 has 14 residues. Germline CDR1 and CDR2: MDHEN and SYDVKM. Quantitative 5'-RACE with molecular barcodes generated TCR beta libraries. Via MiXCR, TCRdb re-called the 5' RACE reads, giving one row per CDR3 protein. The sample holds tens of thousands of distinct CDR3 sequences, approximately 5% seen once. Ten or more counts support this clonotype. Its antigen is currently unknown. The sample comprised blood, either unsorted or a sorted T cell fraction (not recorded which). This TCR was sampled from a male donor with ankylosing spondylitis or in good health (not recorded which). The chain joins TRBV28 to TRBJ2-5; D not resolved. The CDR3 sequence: CASKERDVVETQYF. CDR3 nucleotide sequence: TGTGCCAGCAAGGAAAGGGATGTCGTAGAGACCCAGTACTTC. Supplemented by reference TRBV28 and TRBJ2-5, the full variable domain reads DVKVTQSSRYLVKRTGEKVFLECVQDMDHENMFWYRQDPGLGLRLIYFSYDVKMKEKGDIPEGYSVSREKKERFSLILESASTNQTSMYLCASKERDVVETQYFGPGTRLLVL.